This entry features one TCR beta chain sequence. These data belong to a study of blood T cell repertoires in COVID-19. Assay used: immunoSEQ multiplex PCR; TCRdb lists only in-frame clones, some missing. The sample has 110,000 to 150,000 clones, 75% to 85% seen once. Between the trimmed V and J ends, which lost 1 base and 2 bases, there was a span of 10 bases. From germline, CDR1 is SGHDT and CDR2 YYEEEE. The CDR3 runs 14 residues. Sequenced input: peripheral blood. The TCR sequence derives from a man aged 65-85 years who had recovered from COVID-19. This chain joins TRBV5-6 and TRBJ2-7; D remains unclear. The CDR3 loop reads CASSLYGEPYEQYF. The CDR3 nucleotides read TGTGCCAGCAGCTTGTATGGAGAACCCTACGAGCAGTACTTC. The full variable domain, with the rest looked up from reference TRBV5-6 and TRBJ2-7, is DAGVTQSPTHLIKTRGQQVTLRCSPKSGHDTVSWYQQALGQGPQFIFQYYEEEERQRGNFPDRFSGHQFPNYSSELNVNALLLGDSALYLCASSLYGEPYEQYFGPGTRLTVT.